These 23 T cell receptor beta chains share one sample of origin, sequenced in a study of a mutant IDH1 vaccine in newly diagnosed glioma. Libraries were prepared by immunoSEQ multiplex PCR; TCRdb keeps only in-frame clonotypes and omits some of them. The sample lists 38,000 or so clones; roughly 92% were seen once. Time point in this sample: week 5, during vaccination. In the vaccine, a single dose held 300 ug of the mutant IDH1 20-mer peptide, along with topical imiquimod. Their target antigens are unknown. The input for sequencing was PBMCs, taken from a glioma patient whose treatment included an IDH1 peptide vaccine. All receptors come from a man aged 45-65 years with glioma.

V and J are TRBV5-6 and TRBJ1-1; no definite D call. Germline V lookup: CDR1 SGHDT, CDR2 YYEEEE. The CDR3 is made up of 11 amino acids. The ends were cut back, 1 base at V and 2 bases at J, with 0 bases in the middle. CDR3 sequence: CASSLNTEAFF. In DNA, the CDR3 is TGTGCCAGCAGCTTGAACACTGAAGCTTTCTTT.

The CDR3 here is CASSVGSSNQPQHF. Here the CDR3 DNA reads TGTGCCAGCAGCGTTGGTTCTAGCAATCAGCCCCAGCATTTT. The chain recombines TRBV9 with TRBJ1-5; D ambiguous. Trimming pared 2 bases from V and 0 bases from J, leaving 6 bases between. The CDR3 is 14 residues long. CDR1 is SGDLS and CDR2 is YYNGEE in the germline V gene.

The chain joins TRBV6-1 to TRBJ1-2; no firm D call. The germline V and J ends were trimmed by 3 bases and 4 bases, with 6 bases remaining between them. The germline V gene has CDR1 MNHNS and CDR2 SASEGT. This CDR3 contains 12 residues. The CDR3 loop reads CASSDGVYGYTF. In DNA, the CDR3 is TGTGCCAGCAGTGATGGTGTCTATGGCTACACCTTC.

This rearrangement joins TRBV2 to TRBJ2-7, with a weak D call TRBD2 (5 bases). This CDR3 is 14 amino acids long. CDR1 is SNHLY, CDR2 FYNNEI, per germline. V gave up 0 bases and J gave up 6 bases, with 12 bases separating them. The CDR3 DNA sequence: TGTGCCAGCAGTGAAGCGCGACGGACTGGCGAGCAGTACTTC. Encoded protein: CASSEARRTGEQYF. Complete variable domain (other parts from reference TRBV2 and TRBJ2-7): EPEVTQTPSHQVTQMGQEVILRCVPISNHLYFYWYRQILGQKVEFLVSFYNNEISEKSEIFDDQFSVERPDGSNFTLKIRSTKLEDSAMYFCASSEARRTGEQYFGPGTRLTVT.

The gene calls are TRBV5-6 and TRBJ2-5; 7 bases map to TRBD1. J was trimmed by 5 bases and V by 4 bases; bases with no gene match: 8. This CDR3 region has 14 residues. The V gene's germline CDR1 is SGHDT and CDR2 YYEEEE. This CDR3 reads CASSRTGVRETQYF. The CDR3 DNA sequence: TGTGCCAGCAGCCGCACAGGGGTAAGGGAGACCCAGTACTTC.

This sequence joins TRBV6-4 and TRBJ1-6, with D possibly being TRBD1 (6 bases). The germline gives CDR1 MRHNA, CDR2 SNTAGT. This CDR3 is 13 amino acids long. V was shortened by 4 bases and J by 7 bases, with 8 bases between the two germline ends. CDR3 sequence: CASSAGENSPLHF. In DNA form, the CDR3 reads TGTGCCAGCAGTGCAGGGGAAAATTCACCCCTCCACTTT.

CDR3 loop: CASRLDPRISGELFF. In nucleotides, the CDR3 is TGTGCCAGCAGACTAGACCCCAGGATATCCGGGGAGCTGTTTTTT. The gene calls are TRBV5-4 and TRBJ2-2; possibly TRBD2 for D (5 bases). CDR1 and CDR2 (germline): SGHNT, YYREEE (reference sequence). Trimming took 5 bases from V and 6 from J, leaving 17 bases between them. CDR3 length equals 15 residues.

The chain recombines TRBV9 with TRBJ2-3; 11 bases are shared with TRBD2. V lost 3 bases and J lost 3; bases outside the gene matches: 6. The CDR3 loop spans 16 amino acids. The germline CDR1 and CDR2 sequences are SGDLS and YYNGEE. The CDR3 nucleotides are TGTGCCAGCAGCGCCCACCTAGCGGGAGGAACAGATACGCAGTATTTT. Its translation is CASSAHLAGGTDTQYF.

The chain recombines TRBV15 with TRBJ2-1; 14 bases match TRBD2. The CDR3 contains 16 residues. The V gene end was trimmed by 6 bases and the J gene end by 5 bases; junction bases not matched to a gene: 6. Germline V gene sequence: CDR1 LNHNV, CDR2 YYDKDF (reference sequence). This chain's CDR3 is CATRPRTSGRHNEQFF. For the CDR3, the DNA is TGTGCCACCAGACCGCGGACTAGCGGGAGGCACAATGAGCAGTTCTTC.

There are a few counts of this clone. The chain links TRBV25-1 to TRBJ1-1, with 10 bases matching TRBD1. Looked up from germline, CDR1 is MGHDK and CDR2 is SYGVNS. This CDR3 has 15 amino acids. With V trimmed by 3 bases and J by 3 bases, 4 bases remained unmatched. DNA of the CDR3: TGTGCCAGCAGTGATCCCGGGACAGGGGACACTGAAGCTTTCTTT. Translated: CASSDPGTGDTEAFF.

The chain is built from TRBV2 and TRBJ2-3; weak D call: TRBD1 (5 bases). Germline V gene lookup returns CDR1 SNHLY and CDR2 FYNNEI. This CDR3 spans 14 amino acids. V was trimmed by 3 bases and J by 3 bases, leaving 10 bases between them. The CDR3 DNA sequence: TGTGCCAGCAGTGAGGGCAGGACAACAGATACGCAGTATTTT. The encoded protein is CASSEGRTTDTQYF.

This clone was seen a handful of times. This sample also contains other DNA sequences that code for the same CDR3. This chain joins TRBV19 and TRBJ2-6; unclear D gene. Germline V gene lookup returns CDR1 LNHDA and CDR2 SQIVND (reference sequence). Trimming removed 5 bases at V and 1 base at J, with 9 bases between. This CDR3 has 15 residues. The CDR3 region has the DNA TGTGCCAGTAGTCTCGGATTTTCTGGGGCCAACGTCCTGACTTTC. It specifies CASSLGFSGANVLTF.

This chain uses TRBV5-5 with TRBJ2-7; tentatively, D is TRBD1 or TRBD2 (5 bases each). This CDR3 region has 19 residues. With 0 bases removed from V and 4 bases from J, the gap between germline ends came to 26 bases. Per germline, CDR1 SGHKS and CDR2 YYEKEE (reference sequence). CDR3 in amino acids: CASSLVRPPGDPSRYEQYF. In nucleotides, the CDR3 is TGTGCCAGCAGCTTGGTGAGACCCCCCGGGGACCCTAGTAGATACGAGCAGTACTTC.

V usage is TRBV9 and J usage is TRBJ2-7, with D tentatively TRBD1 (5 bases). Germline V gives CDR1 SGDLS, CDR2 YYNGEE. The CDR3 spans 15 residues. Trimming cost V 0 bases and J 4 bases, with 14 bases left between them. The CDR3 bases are TGTGCCAGCAGCGTAGAGACAGACGCCCCTTACGAGCAGTACTTC. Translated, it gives CASSVETDAPYEQYF.

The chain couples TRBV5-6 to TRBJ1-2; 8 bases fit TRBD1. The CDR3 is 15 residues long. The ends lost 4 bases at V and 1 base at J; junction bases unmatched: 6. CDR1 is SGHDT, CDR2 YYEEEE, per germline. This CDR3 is CASSLDRAYNYGYTF. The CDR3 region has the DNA TGTGCCAGCAGCCTGGACAGGGCCTATAACTATGGCTACACCTTC.

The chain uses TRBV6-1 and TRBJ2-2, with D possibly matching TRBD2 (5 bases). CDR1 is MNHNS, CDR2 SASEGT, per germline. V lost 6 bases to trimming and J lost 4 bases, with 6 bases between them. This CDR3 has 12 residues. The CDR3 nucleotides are TGTGCCAGCAGGAGGGCCACCGGGGAGCTGTTTTTT. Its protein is CASRRATGELFF.

The CDR3 bases are TGTGCCAGCAGTGGTTCTGGGGGGGAGTTCTTC. Its protein is CASSGSGGEFF. The rearrangement joins TRBV6-1 to TRBJ2-1; 7 positions match TRBD2. From germline, CDR1 is MNHNS and CDR2 SASEGT. Trimming took 4 bases from V and 14 from J; bases not matched to a gene: 5. The CDR3 sequence is 11 residues long.

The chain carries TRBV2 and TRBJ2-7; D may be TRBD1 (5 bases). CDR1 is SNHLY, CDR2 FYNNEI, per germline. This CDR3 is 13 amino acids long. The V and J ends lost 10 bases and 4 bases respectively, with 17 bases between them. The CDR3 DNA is TGTGCCAACGACAGAGAACAGGAGTACGAGCAGTACTTC. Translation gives CANDREQEYEQYF.

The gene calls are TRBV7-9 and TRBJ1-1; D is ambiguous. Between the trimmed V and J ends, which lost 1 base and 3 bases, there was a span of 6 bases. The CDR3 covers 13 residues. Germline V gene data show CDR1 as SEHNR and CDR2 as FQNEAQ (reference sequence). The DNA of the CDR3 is TGTGCCAGCAGCTTAGTTGGAGACACTGAAGCTTTCTTT. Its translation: CASSLVGDTEAFF.

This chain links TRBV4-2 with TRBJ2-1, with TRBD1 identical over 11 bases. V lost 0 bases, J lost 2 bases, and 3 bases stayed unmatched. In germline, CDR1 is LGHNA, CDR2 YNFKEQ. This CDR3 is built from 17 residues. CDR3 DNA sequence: TGTGCCAGCAGCCAAGATATGGGACAGGGGGCCTACAATGAGCAGTTCTTC. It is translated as CASSQDMGQGAYNEQFF.

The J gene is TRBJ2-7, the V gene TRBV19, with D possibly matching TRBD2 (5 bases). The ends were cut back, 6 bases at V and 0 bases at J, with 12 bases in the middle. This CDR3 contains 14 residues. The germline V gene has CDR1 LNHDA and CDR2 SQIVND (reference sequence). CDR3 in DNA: TGTGCCAGTAGAGAGCGGAGAAGCTCCTACGAGCAGTACTTC. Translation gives CASRERRSSYEQYF.

The CDR3 DNA reads as TGTGCCAGTAGTGGTCGCGGGGGGGAATCTAGCACAGATACGCAGTATTTT. Residues: CASSGRGGESSTDTQYF. The rearrangement joins TRBV19 to TRBJ2-3, with 9 bases aligning to TRBD2. Trimming cost V 5 bases and J 0 bases; bases outside gene matches: 9. From germline, CDR1 is LNHDA and CDR2 SQIVND (reference sequence). The length of the CDR3 is 17 residues.

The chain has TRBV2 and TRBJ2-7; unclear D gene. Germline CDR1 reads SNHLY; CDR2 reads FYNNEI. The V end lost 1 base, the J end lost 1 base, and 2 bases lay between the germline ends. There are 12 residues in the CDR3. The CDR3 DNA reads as TGTGCCAGCAGTGAAGGATCCTACGAGCAGTACTTC. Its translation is CASSEGSYEQYF.